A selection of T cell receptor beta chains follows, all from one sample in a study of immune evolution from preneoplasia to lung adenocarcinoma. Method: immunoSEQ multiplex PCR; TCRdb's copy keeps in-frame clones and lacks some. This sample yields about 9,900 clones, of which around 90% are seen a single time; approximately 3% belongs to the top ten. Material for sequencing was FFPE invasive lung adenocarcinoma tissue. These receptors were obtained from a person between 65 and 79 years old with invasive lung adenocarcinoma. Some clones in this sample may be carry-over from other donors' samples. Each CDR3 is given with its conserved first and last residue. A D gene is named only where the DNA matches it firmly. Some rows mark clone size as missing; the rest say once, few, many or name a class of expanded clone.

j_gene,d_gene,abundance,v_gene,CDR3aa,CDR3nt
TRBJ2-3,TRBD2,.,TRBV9,CASSAFAGEADTQYF,TGTGCCAGCAGCGCCTTCGCGGGAGAGGCAGATACGCAGTATTTT
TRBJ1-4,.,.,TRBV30,CAWSRPGGGPNEKLFF,TGTGCCTGGAGTCGACCCGGCGGCGGCCCAAATGAAAAACTGTTTTTT
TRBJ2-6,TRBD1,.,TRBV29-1,CSVDTGGFSGANVLTF,TGCAGCGTTGATACAGGGGGCTTTTCTGGGGCCAACGTCCTGACTTTC
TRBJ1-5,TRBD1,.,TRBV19,CASRRQGARGQPQHF,TGTGCCAGTAGGCGACAGGGGGCCCGAGGTCAGCCCCAGCATTTT
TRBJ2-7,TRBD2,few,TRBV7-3,CASSLLAGGMEEQYF,TGTGCCAGCAGCCTCCTAGCGGGAGGGATGGAGGAGCAGTACTTC
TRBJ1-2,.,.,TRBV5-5,CASSLHLEGRYGYTF,TGTGCCAGCAGCTTGCACTTAGAAGGGAGGTATGGCTACACCTTC
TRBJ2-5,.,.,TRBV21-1,CASSKALYGFAQDDRNQETQYF,TGTGCCAGCAGCAAAGCGCTTTACGGTTTTGCCCAAGATGACAGAAACCAAGAGACCCAGTACTTC
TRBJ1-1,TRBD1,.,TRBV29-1,CSAQGRLNTEAFF,TGCAGCGCACAGGGGCGCCTGAACACTGAAGCTTTCTTT
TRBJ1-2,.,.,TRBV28,CASSFGGSKRGYTF,TGTGCCAGCAGTTTCGGGGGATCTAAGAGAGGCTACACCTTC
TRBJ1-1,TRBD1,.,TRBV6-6,CASSRSDRGHTEAFF,TGTGCCAGCAGTCGCTCAGACAGGGGGCACACTGAAGCTTTCTTT
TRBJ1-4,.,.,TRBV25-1,CASSEGTGKLFF,TGTGCCAGCAGTGAGGGGACCGGGAAGTTGTTTTTT
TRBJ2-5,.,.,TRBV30,CAWILPGGTGETQYF,TGTGCCTGGATACTCCCTGGCGGGACTGGAGAGACCCAGTACTTC
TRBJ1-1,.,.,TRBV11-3,CASSPDMNTEAFF,TGTGCCAGCAGCCCGGACATGAACACTGAAGCTTTCTTT
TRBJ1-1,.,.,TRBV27,CASILTEAFF,TGTGCCAGCATTTTAACTGAAGCTTTCTTT
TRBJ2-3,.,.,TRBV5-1,CASSLEQTLDTQYF,TGCGCCAGCAGCTTGGAACAGACCCTAGATACGCAGTATTTT
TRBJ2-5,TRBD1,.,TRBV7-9,CASSLAGGSRETQYF,TGTGCCAGCAGCCTGGCAGGGGGCAGCCGAGAGACCCAGTACTTC
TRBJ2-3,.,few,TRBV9,CASSPATDTQYF,TGTGCCAGCAGCCCAGCTACAGATACGCAGTATTTT
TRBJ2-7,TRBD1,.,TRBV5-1,CASSTGQGLNEQYF,TGCGCCAGCAGCACCGGACAGGGTTTAAACGAGCAGTACTTC
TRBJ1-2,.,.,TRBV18,CASSLGKLGYTF,TGTGCCAGCTCTCTCGGGAAGCTTGGCTACACCTTC
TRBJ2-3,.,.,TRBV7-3,CASSPGRSKGLDTQYF,TGTGCCAGCAGCCCCGGAAGGTCGAAGGGACTAGATACGCAGTATTTT
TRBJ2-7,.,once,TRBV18,CASSPPTPYEQYF,TGTGCCAGCTCACCACCGACCCCCTACGAGCAGTACTTC
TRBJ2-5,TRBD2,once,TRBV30,CAWSPSGVQETQYF,TGTGCCTGGAGCCCTAGCGGGGTACAAGAGACCCAGTACTTC
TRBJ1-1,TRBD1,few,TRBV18,CASSPPGQGLVAFF,TGTGCCAGCTCACCACCGGGACAGGGGTTGGTGGCTTTCTTT
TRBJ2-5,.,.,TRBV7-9,CASSPGTAQETQYF,TGTGCCAGCAGCCCAGGGACTGCCCAAGAGACCCAGTACTTC
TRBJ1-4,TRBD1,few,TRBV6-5,CASSYGTGPNEKLFF,TGTGCCAGCAGTTACGGGACAGGACCGAATGAAAAACTGTTTTTT
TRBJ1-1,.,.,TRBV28,CASSPARGRRLRPEVFF,TGTGCCAGCAGCCCAGCGAGAGGGCGACGGCTAAGACCCGAAGTTTTCTTT
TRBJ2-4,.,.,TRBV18,CASSPPPQALAKNIQYF,TGTGCCAGCTCACCACCTCCGCAGGCTTTAGCCAAAAACATTCAGTACTTC
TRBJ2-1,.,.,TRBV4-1,CASSQVLGLGLEQFF,TGCGCCAGCAGCCAAGTCCTTGGTTTGGGGCTTGAGCAGTTCTTC
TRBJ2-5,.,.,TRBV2,CASSALPRETQYF,TGTGCCAGCAGCGCACTTCCTCGAGAGACCCAGTACTTC
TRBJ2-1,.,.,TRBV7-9,CASSPTVLGLNEQFF,TGTGCCAGCAGCCCGACAGTTCTGGGTTTAAATGAGCAGTTCTTC
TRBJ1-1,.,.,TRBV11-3,CASSHQENTEAFF,TGTGCCAGCAGCCACCAGGAGAACACTGAAGCTTTCTTT
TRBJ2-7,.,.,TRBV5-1,CASSLDARGIYEQYF,TGCGCCAGCAGCTTGGATGCCCGGGGGATCTACGAGCAGTACTTC
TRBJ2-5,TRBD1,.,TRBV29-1,CSVTDRDETQYF,TGCAGCGTTACGGACAGGGACGAGACCCAGTACTTC